This TCR beta chain derives from a study of shared clonotypes between healthy human individuals. As for the study in general: Donors had three CD4 naive, three CD4 memory, two CD8 naive and one CD8 memory plate apiece.

General study results and limits: Against clonotypes common to all four donors, non-shared ones had lower generation probabilities. Naive subsets generally had larger estimated richness than memory subsets.

Original data processing: ImmunoSEQ output held junction-only sequences without quality scores, so filtering differed. TCRdb keeps only in-frame clones here, not all; method: immunoSEQ multiplex PCR. V and J calls and clone size are copied from that table; D and trimming were computed from the DNA. The sample lists 2 million to 2.5 million clones; about 95% were seen once. CD8 cells classed as naive were CD45RO-negative and positively selected for CCR7, excluding terminally differentiated effector memory CD45RA+ cells. Germline V gene sequence: CDR1 PRHDT, CDR2 FYEKMQ (reference sequence). The CDR3 spans 16 residues. Trimming at V came to 5 bases and at J to 0 bases, leaving 8 bases not matched to a gene. Notes on this clone: Its antigen is unknown.

The receptor was derived from a man between 18 and 29 years old in good health. This chain links TRBV13 with TRBJ1-1; TRBD1 agrees at 8 bases. The sample taken for sequencing was naive CD8+ T cells sorted from blood. CDR3 nucleotides: TGTGCCAGCAGCCGACAGGGGTCGATCATGAACACTGAAGCTTTCTTT. Translated: CASSRQGSIMNTEAFF.